The 28 T cell receptor beta chains reported below all come from one sample, sequenced in a study of T-cell memory formation after mild COVID-19. TCRdb re-derived calls from the 5' RACE reads in MiXCR, one entry per CDR3 protein. This sample yields roughly 300,000 distinct CDR3 sequences, of which 7.5% to 9.5% are seen a single time; under 25% belongs to the top ten. What was sequenced was PBMCs or a T cell subset sorted from them (not recorded which). The receptors derive from a man aged 18 to 30 who had mild COVID-19 (a few samples of this study predate the infection). Cell type and time point are not known.

This clonotype appeared many times. The chain recombines TRBV20-1 with TRBJ1-5; D is unresolved. This CDR3 spans 12 amino acids. Trimming took 4 bases from V and 4 from J, leaving 8 bases between them. The V gene's germline CDR1 is DFQATT and CDR2 SNEGSKA (reference sequence). CDR3 nucleotides: TGCAGTGCTACCAACCCAAATCAGCCCCAGCATTTT. Protein sequence: CSATNPNQPQHF.

The genes are TRBV7-9 and TRBJ2-2; 10 bases line up with TRBD1. The CDR3 has 15 residues. V shed 5 bases, J shed 3 bases, and the junction held 3 bases outside the gene matches. Germline lookup yields CDR1 SEHNR and CDR2 FQNEAQ (reference sequence). This chain's CDR3 is CASSAGQGDTGELFF. In nucleotides, the CDR3 is TGTGCCAGCAGCGCCGGACAGGGGGACACCGGGGAGCTGTTTTTT.

The V gene is TRBV5-5, the J gene TRBJ1-4; possibly TRBD1 for D (5 bases). This CDR3 has 14 amino acids. V gave up 4 bases and J gave up 7 bases, with 14 bases separating them. Per the germline V gene, CDR1 is SGHKS and CDR2 is YYEKEE (reference sequence). CDR3 sequence reads: CASSPHRWSEKLFF. CDR3 sequence (DNA): TGTGCCAGCAGCCCGCACAGGTGGAGTGAAAAACTGTTTTTT.

This clonotype has more than one count but fewer than ten. The chain has TRBV6-2 or TRBV6-3 and TRBJ2-3; D unclear. The CDR3 totals 15 residues. V gave up 0 bases and J gave up 0 bases, with 7 bases separating them. Germline V lookup: CDR1 MNHEY, CDR2 SVGEGT. The CDR3 coding sequence is TGTGCCAGCAGTTACTCCGTCGCTAGCACAGATACGCAGTATTTT. Its translation is CASSYSVASTDTQYF.

V gene TRBV6-6 combines with J gene TRBJ2-5, with TRBD1 matching over 9 bases. V shed 6 bases and J 5 bases; nucleotides not matched to a gene: 7. The CDR3 has 14 amino acids. The V gene's germline CDR1 is MNHNY and CDR2 SVGAGI (reference sequence). The CDR3 bases are TGTGCCAGCAGAAGACAGGGGGTTGTGGAGACCCAGTACTTC. Translating it yields CASRRQGVVETQYF.

This clonotype was counted at least ten times. This chain uses TRBV5-1 with TRBJ2-1, with 7 nucleotides matching TRBD1. This CDR3 is 14 amino acids long. CDR1 is SGHRS and CDR2 is YFSETQ in the germline V gene. The trim removed 0 bases at V and 7 bases at J, leaving 4 bases unmatched. The DNA for the CDR3 is TGCGCCAGCAGCTTGGACAGGGGTGGGAATGAGCAGTTCTTC. Residues: CASSLDRGGNEQFF.

The table lists this clonotype with a few counts. This rearrangement joins TRBV7-2 to TRBJ2-5; TRBD1 matches 10 bases. V gave up 5 bases and J gave up 0 bases; unmatched junction bases: 3. The CDR3 totals 15 residues. Looked up from germline, CDR1 is SGHTA and CDR2 is FQGNSA. DNA of the CDR3: TGTGCCAGCAGCCGGGGACAGGGGTACCAAGAGACCCAGTACTTC. Amino acid sequence: CASSRGQGYQETQYF.

This clonotype appeared a single time. The chain recombines TRBV2 with TRBJ1-5; TRBD1 matches at 8 bases. Germline CDR1 is SNHLY and CDR2 is FYNNEI. Unmatched junction bases numbered 7, after V lost 9 bases and J lost 6 bases. The CDR3 extends over 13 amino acids. As DNA, the CDR3 is TGTGCCAGTAAACCAACAGGGGGTCAGCCCCAGCATTTT. Translated: CASKPTGGQPQHF. Full variable domain (missing parts from reference TRBV2 and TRBJ1-5): EPEVTQTPSHQVTQMGQEVILRCVPISNHLYFYWYRQILGQKVEFLVSFYNNEISEKSEIFDDQFSVERPDGSNFTLKIRSTKLEDSAMYFCASKPTGGQPQHFGDGTRLSIL.

Only a few counts were recorded for this clonotype. The rearrangement uses TRBV2 and TRBJ1-1; tentative D call: TRBD1 (5 bases). The V end was cut by 7 bases, the J end by 0 bases, with 12 bases between. The CDR3 totals 14 residues. Germline V gene data show CDR1 as SNHLY and CDR2 as FYNNEI. CDR3 region: CASKKGRMNTEAFF. The CDR3 DNA reads as TGTGCCAGCAAGAAGGGGAGGATGAACACTGAAGCTTTCTTT.

This clonotype was seen repeatedly, ten times or more. This chain links TRBV27 with TRBJ2-1; D is unresolved. This CDR3 has 13 residues. CDR1 is MNHEY, CDR2 SMNVEV, per germline (reference sequence). V was trimmed by 3 bases and J by 5 bases, leaving 8 bases between them. Here the CDR3 DNA reads TGTGCCAGCAGTTTGGGCAGCAACAATGAGCAGTTCTTC. Its translation: CASSLGSNNEQFF.

This CDR3 is CASNGQNTGELFF. The CDR3 DNA reads TGCGCCAGCAACGGGCAGAACACCGGGGAGCTGTTTTTT. The J gene is TRBJ2-2, the V gene TRBV5-1, with D hard to call. V gave up 6 bases and J gave up 1 base, with 7 bases separating them. Per the germline V gene, CDR1 is SGHRS and CDR2 is YFSETQ. This CDR3 region has 13 residues.

This clonotype was observed a handful of times. The chain couples TRBV4-1 to TRBJ2-1; D might be TRBD2 (5 bases). The CDR3 spans 15 residues. V was shortened by 0 bases and J by 6 bases, with 12 bases between the two germline ends. Germline CDR1 reads MGHRA; CDR2 reads YSYEKL. The CDR3 bases are TGCGCCAGCAGCCAAGAAGGCGACGAGGGCAATGAGCAGTTCTTC. Encoded protein: CASSQEGDEGNEQFF.

Many counts were recorded for this clonotype. The chain links TRBV4-3 to TRBJ2-5; 7 bases line up with TRBD1. V lost 3 bases to trimming and J lost 0 bases; unmatched junction nucleotides: 1. The germline V gene encodes CDR1 LGHNA and CDR2 YSLEER. This CDR3 comprises 14 residues. CDR3 sequence (DNA): TGCGCCAGCAGCCAGGGACAGTACCAAGAGACCCAGTACTTC. It is translated as CASSQGQYQETQYF.

CDR3: CASSERDRVDIQYF. The CDR3 DNA reads as TGTGCCAGCAGTGAGAGGGACAGGGTGGACATTCAGTACTTC. The rearrangement joins TRBV2 to TRBJ2-4, with 9 bases aligning to TRBD1. With 3 bases clipped from V and 8 bases from J, the junction kept 5 bases outside the gene matches. The CDR3 is made up of 14 amino acids. Looked up from germline, CDR1 is SNHLY and CDR2 is FYNNEI.

In this sample, this clonotype turned up many times. V and J are TRBV5-1 and TRBJ2-7; D might be TRBD1 (6 bases). The germline V gene has CDR1 SGHRS and CDR2 YFSETQ. The CDR3 contains 12 residues. Deletions cut 5 bases from V and 0 bases from J, with 6 bases between. The CDR3 DNA follows: TGCGCCAGCAGGGACAGCTCCTACGAGCAGTACGTC. This translates into CASRDSSYEQYV.

The chain joins TRBV28 to TRBJ2-4, with 8 bases aligning to TRBD1. Germline V lookup: CDR1 MDHEN, CDR2 SYDVKM. This CDR3 region has 14 residues. V lost 5 bases and J lost 8; bases outside the gene matches: 8. Here the CDR3 DNA reads TGTGCCAGCAGTCCTGGACAGGGTCGAGACATTCAGTACTTC. Its protein product is CASSPGQGRDIQYF.

This clonotype was seen only a few times. V and J are TRBV2 and TRBJ2-3; tentative D call: TRBD2 (7 bases). CDR1 is SNHLY, CDR2 FYNNEI, per germline. CDR3 length equals 15 residues. Trimming took off 7 bases at V and 4 bases at J, with 18 bases between the two ends. This CDR3 reads CASMGLGGPSDTQYF. CDR3 bases: TGTGCCAGCATGGGGTTGGGGGGGCCCTCAGATACGCAGTATTTT.

This clonotype was detected only a few times. The chain links TRBV5-1 to TRBJ1-2, with D unclear. Germline CDR1 reads SGHRS; CDR2 reads YFSETQ. Trimming took off 1 base at V and 0 bases at J, with 13 bases between the two ends. This CDR3 is built from 16 residues. This CDR3 reads CASSLSTVISNYGYTF. Written as DNA, the CDR3 is TGCGCCAGCAGCTTGAGTACGGTCATTTCTAACTATGGCTACACCTTC.

The rearrangement uses TRBV20-1 and TRBJ2-6, with unresolved D. V was pared by 4 bases and J by 1 base, with 5 bases between. Germline V gene lookup returns CDR1 DFQATT and CDR2 SNEGSKA (reference sequence). The CDR3 contains 13 residues. This CDR3 reads CSATESGANVLTF. CDR3 nucleotide sequence: TGCAGTGCTACCGAGTCTGGGGCCAACGTCCTGACTTTC.

The chain has TRBV20-1 and TRBJ2-2; TRBD2 aligns across 15 bases. This CDR3 contains 17 residues. The germline V gene has CDR1 DFQATT and CDR2 SNEGSKA (reference sequence). With V trimmed by 3 bases and J by 0 bases, 2 bases remained unmatched. CDR3: CSARGLAGGSNTGELFF. The CDR3 DNA sequence: TGCAGTGCTAGGGGACTAGCGGGGGGCTCGAACACCGGGGAGCTGTTTTTT.

The rearrangement links TRBV7-8 to TRBJ2-5; D possibly uses TRBD1 or TRBD2 (5 bases each). V was pared by 5 bases and J by 1 base, with 17 bases between. This CDR3 has 16 residues. Germline V gene lookup returns CDR1 SGHVS and CDR2 FQNEAQ. The CDR3 loop reads CASSPRGFWPQETQYF. The DNA of the CDR3 is TGTGCCAGCAGCCCCCGGGGCTTCTGGCCCCAAGAGACCCAGTACTTC.

Comment on this clonotype: A read error may account for a junction end that differs from germline. The J gene is TRBJ1-3, the V gene TRBV4-1, with D unclear. This CDR3 has 15 amino acids. Per the germline V gene, CDR1 is MGHRA and CDR2 is YSYEKL. CDR3 residues: CASSQAPSAGTTIYF. The CDR3 DNA follows: TGCGCCAGCAGCCAAGCACCTTCGGCAGGAACCACCATATATTTT.

The chain uses TRBV10-3 and TRBJ2-1, with D unresolved. The CDR3 is 14 amino acids. V lost 0 bases to trimming and J lost 12 bases, with 15 bases between them. Germline V gene lookup returns CDR1 ENHRY and CDR2 SYGVKD. CDR3 in DNA: TGTGCCATCAGTGAGTCGATTGGTCCAGATATGCAGTTCTTC. Its protein is CAISESIGPDMQFF.

V usage is TRBV20-1 and J usage is TRBJ2-5; the D gene is possibly TRBD2 (6 bases). Germline V CDR1 and CDR2: DFQATT, SNEGSKA (reference sequence). The CDR3 spans 12 residues. V lost 6 bases, J lost 1 base, and 9 bases lay in between. In DNA, the CDR3 is TGCAGTGCGCGGAGGGTCCAAGAGACCCAGTACTTC. Translation: CSARRVQETQYF.

This chain uses TRBV20-1 with TRBJ1-5, with 7 bases fitting TRBD1. The CDR3 runs 15 residues. Trimming cost V 6 bases and J 0 bases; bases outside gene matches: 8. Germline CDR1 is DFQATT and CDR2 is SNEGSKA (reference sequence). The CDR3 DNA reads TGCAGTGCCCGGGACAGACGGGATAGCAATCAGCCCCAGCATTTT. It translates to CSARDRRDSNQPQHF.

This clonotype was seen at least ten times. For the CDR3, the DNA is TGCGCCAGCAGCTTGGTGTCGGGGAGCTCCTACGAGCAGTACTTC. Translating gives CASSLVSGSSYEQYF. The V call is TRBV5-1, the J call TRBJ2-7, with a possible D match to TRBD2 (5 bases). Trimming pared 0 bases from V and 0 bases from J, leaving 10 bases between. Germline values: CDR1 SGHRS, CDR2 YFSETQ. The CDR3 has 15 residues.

The rearrangement uses TRBV6-2 or TRBV6-3 and TRBJ2-1, with TRBD2 identical over 13 bases. This CDR3 has 15 amino acids. Unmatched junction bases numbered 6, after V lost 6 bases and J lost 7 bases. CDR1 is MNHEY, CDR2 SVGEGT, per germline. The CDR3 region is CASRTSGGSGNEQFF. The CDR3 DNA reads as TGTGCCAGCAGGACTAGCGGGGGGTCCGGGAATGAGCAGTTCTTC.

The chain employs TRBV7-2 and TRBJ2-7, with a weak D call TRBD1 (6 bases). Per the germline V gene, CDR1 is SGHTA and CDR2 is FQGNSA. The CDR3 runs 13 residues. V shed 4 bases and J shed 6 bases, with 13 bases lying between them. This chain's CDR3 is CASSSQQGSEQYV. The CDR3 nucleotides are TGTGCCAGCAGCTCACAACAGGGCTCCGAGCAGTACGTC.